This T cell receptor beta chain stems from a study of graft-versus-host responses after intestinal transplantation (dated by TCRdb to about 2021). Background on the whole study: Multivisceral, liver-intestinal, or isolated intestinal transplants were received by the recipients. Donor T cell macrochimerism was defined as a peak of at least 4% donor T cells among recipient peripheral blood mononuclear cells. To identify alloreactive clones, pre-transplant mixed lymphocyte reaction products were sequenced and then compared with unstimulated pre-transplant donor and recipient T cells. Rather than going through the commercial service, samples from a few later patients were sequenced in-house on an Illumina MiSeq and processed with MiXCR. Every recipient was given anti-thymocyte globulin induction, then maintenance tacrolimus and steroids for about three years. A cohort of about two dozen intestinal transplant recipients, including one retransplant, was enrolled, and a few patients lacking pretransplant specimens were excluded. After intestinal transplantation, graft-versus-host and host-versus-graft alloreactive T cell clones were followed in the graft, circulation and bone marrow using bulk TCR-beta CDR3 sequencing.

The full study reports these points: Early after transplant, peak levels of circulating GvH clones were found to be associated with declines in HvG clones. GvH clones turned up in recipient bone marrow, with some appearing earlier in ileal mucosa or blood, a pattern consistent with an intestinal mucosal origin. The conclusions were limited by the relatively low number and heterogeneity of the intestinal transplant patients. In the allografts of patients with donor T cell macrochimerism, GvH to HvG T cell clonal ratios were high.

Library prep was done by the immunoSEQ multiplex PCR assay. In most patients, genomic DNA was isolated using the Qiagen DNeasy Blood and Tissue Kit and sent frozen to Adaptive Biotechnologies for TCR sequencing. High-throughput TCR-beta CDR3 sequencing of genomic DNA from most patients was performed by Adaptive Biotechnologies. In the paper's pipeline: Adaptive's ImmunoSEQ software supplied the TCR sequencing data for 18 patients, while MiXCR and VDJtools were used to process a few other patients. CD4 versus CD8 sorting errors were corrected by removing sequences found in both subsets at a frequency ratio below 5:1. CDR3 nucleotide sequences shared by donor and recipient were removed because the origin of these sequences could not be assigned. At least 2-fold expansion over unstimulated cells and a minimum CFSE-low frequency of 0.002% (template counts) or 0.001% (read counts) were required for clones to be classified as alloreactive. Clones were considered mappable if detected in sequenced pre-transplant spleen, lymph node, or MLR CFSE-low populations of the donor or recipient. Cumulative frequency of alloreactive clones was calculated as a percentage of all sequences weighted by copy number. The immuneACCESS repertoire file appears here via TCRdb, limited to in-frame rearrangements. These files lack a portion of the clones; in checked studies, under half of the deficit traces to unresolved V genes, and the cause of the others is not known. V and J calls and clone size follow that table, whereas D and trimming were derived from the DNA. This sample has over 85,000 clones in its table, and approximately 94% of those were observed once. Roughly 0.17% of the sample goes to the ten largest clones.

The time point label, as the study defines it: cells obtained before transplantation from donor or recipient. CD3+CD4+ and CD3+CD8+ populations were FACS-sorted from unstimulated pre-transplant donor and recipient cells taken from spleen or lymph nodes. The CDR3 numbers 13 residues from cysteine through phenylalanine. Here the CDR3 DNA is all that survives: 39 bases in frame from base 1. V is shortened by 6 bases, J by 2 bases, and the region joining them spans 10 bases. Based on the germline V gene, the CDR1 and CDR2 sequences are MNHNS and SASEGT. Remarks on this clone: Its antigen remains unidentified. No base qualities exist here, and no much larger clone lies one base off it.

The starting material was unstimulated CD4+ T cells sorted from spleen or lymph node cells, obtained before transplant. The source is a human donor who was the organ donor for an intestinal transplant. The chain links TRBV6-1 with TRBJ1-2; D gene: possibly TRBD1, on 6 matching bases. The bases read TGTGCCAGCAGACGAGACAGGAACTATGGCTACACCTTC. Its product reads: CASRRDRNYGYTF.